The 19 T cell receptor beta chains reported below all come from one sample, sequenced in a study of CD8 T cells in ankylosing spondylitis. General study points: Apparently characteristic of ankylosing spondylitis blood was a TCR beta motif (under ten highly homologous variants).

From the 5' RACE reads, TCRdb called clonotypes with MiXCR, one entry per CDR3 protein. The sample carries about 540,000 distinct CDR3 sequences, 9.5% to 15% recorded once. No antigen has been assigned to these receptors. Sequencing used blood, either unsorted or a sorted T cell fraction (not recorded which). The receptors were sampled from a male donor with ankylosing spondylitis.

This clonotype has only a few counts. The V gene is TRBV7-9, the J gene TRBJ2-7; D call uncertain. The germline V gene encodes CDR1 SEHNR and CDR2 FQNEAQ (reference sequence). The CDR3 length is 16 residues. The ends were cut back, 5 bases at V and 2 bases at J, with 19 bases in the middle. The CDR3 here is CASSPLSGMGTYEQYF. The CDR3 DNA sequence: TGTGCCAGCAGCCCCCTGTCGGGCATGGGGACCTACGAGCAGTACTTC.

This clonotype was found once. This sequence joins TRBV20-1 and TRBJ2-1, with D possibly matching TRBD2 (5 bases). The CDR3 is made up of 13 amino acids. The V end was cut by 3 bases, the J end by 5 bases, with 11 bases between. Germline V gene data show CDR1 as DFQATT and CDR2 as SNEGSKA (reference sequence). Here the CDR3 DNA reads TGCAGTGCTAGTACCAGCGGACACAATGAGCAGTTCTTC. Residues: CSASTSGHNEQFF.

This clonotype was seen at least ten times. This chain links TRBV21-1 with TRBJ2-7. TRBV21-1 is a known pseudogene. The CDR3 length is 12 residues. DNA of the CDR3: TGTGCCAGCAGCTTAGGGATGTACGAGCAGTACTTC. It translates to CASSLGMYEQYF.

The gene calls are TRBV7-9 and TRBJ1-2; D not certain. Germline loops: CDR1 SEHNR, CDR2 FQNEAQ (reference sequence). The CDR3 covers 14 residues. Trimming shortened V by 3 bases and J by 0 bases, and 8 bases separated the two germline ends. The CDR3 coding sequence is TGTGCCAGCAGCTTTCCAGGCCCTAACTATGGCTACACCTTC. Translating it yields CASSFPGPNYGYTF.

In regard to this clonotype: One junction end does not reproduce the germline sequence, and a read error may be involved. V gene TRBV6-2 or TRBV6-3 combines with J gene TRBJ2-1, with 9 positions matching TRBD2. Germline V CDR1 and CDR2: MNHEY, SVGEGT. CDR3 length equals 18 residues. CDR3 DNA sequence: TGTGCCAGCAGTTTAAGGTCGGTAGGCGGGAGGGCCTACGATGAGCAGTTCTTC. The encoded protein is CASSLRSVGGRAYDEQFF.

V is TRBV7-6 and J is TRBJ2-5, with TRBD1 matching 7 bases. In germline, CDR1 is SGHVS, CDR2 FNYEAQ. The V segment lost 5 bases and the J segment 2 bases; nucleotides outside the gene matches: 5. The CDR3 runs to 14 residues. This CDR3 reads CASSLTGKQETQYF. CDR3 bases: TGTGCCAGCAGCCTGACAGGGAAACAAGAGACCCAGTACTTC.

The chain links TRBV5-1 to TRBJ2-1; D gene uncertain. Germline CDR1 is SGHRS and CDR2 is YFSETQ. This CDR3 contains 14 residues. Trimming left V 0 bases short and J 5 bases short, with 9 bases between. The CDR3 sequence: CASSLENQNNEQFF. DNA of the CDR3: TGCGCCAGCAGCTTGGAAAACCAGAACAATGAGCAGTTCTTC.

The rearrangement joins TRBV6-2 or TRBV6-3 to TRBJ2-7; 9 bases agree with TRBD2. The CDR3 is 15 amino acids. V shed 6 bases, J shed 7 bases, and the junction held 13 bases outside the gene matches. Germline assignment: CDR1 MNHEY and CDR2 SVGEGT. The CDR3 loop is CASSDPGLALSEQYF. The CDR3 DNA reads TGTGCCAGCAGCGATCCGGGACTAGCTCTGTCTGAGCAGTACTTC.

This clonotype occurred a few times. The CDR3 end shows no conserved phenylalanine or tryptophan, and so a read error is likely. The V gene is TRBV27, the J gene TRBJ1-6; 8 nucleotides match TRBD1. The ends lost 2 bases at V and 8 bases at J; junction bases unmatched: 5. Germline assignment: CDR1 MNHEY and CDR2 SMNVEV (reference sequence). The CDR3 runs 15 residues. The DNA of the CDR3 is TGTGCCAGCAGTTTAACGGGACAGGCCTATTCACCCCTCCACCTT. It specifies CASSLTGQAYSPLHL.

This clonotype appeared many times. The V and J genes are TRBV20-1 and TRBJ1-5; D may be TRBD1 (5 bases). Germline V gene data show CDR1 as DFQATT and CDR2 as SNEGSKA (reference sequence). V lost 0 bases to trimming and J lost 5 bases, with 17 bases between them. This CDR3 spans 16 amino acids. DNA for the CDR3: TGCAGTGCTAGAGATTTGGGGCGGGGGACGGATCAGCCCCAGCATTTT. Its translation: CSARDLGRGTDQPQHF.

This clonotype came up many times. The rearrangement uses TRBV29-1 and TRBJ2-1, with TRBD2 identical over 12 bases. J was trimmed by 8 bases and V by 2 bases; bases with no gene match: 1. The CDR3 spans 13 residues. In germline, CDR1 is SQVTM, CDR2 ANQGSEA. The CDR3 loop is CSVERLAGDEQFF. CDR3 coding DNA: TGCAGCGTTGAACGACTAGCGGGGGATGAGCAGTTCTTC.

This clonotype appeared a few times. The V and J genes are TRBV11-2 and TRBJ2-5, with TRBD2 matching over 13 bases. CDR3 length: 16 residues. Germline V gene lookup returns CDR1 SGHAT and CDR2 FQNNGV. The V and J ends lost 5 bases and 5 bases, in that order; junction bases with no gene match: 8. The CDR3: CASSPPPGLAGETQYF. Here the CDR3 DNA reads TGTGCCAGCAGCCCCCCTCCGGGACTAGCGGGGGAGACCCAGTACTTC.

This rearrangement joins TRBV2 to TRBJ2-7, with 7 bases aligning to TRBD1. The germline CDR1 and CDR2 sequences are SNHLY and FYNNEI. This CDR3 has 16 amino acids. The V segment lost 3 bases and the J segment 1 base; nucleotides outside the gene matches: 9. CDR3 protein: CASSDIGQVLSYEQYV. In DNA form, the CDR3 reads TGTGCCAGCAGTGATATTGGACAGGTTCTGTCCTACGAGCAGTACGTC.

The sample holds many counts of this clonotype. The chain uses TRBV7-9 and TRBJ2-5; no reliable D call. Deletions cut 3 bases from V and 1 base from J, with 6 bases between. Germline loops: CDR1 SEHNR, CDR2 FQNEAQ (reference sequence). The CDR3 has 13 residues. CDR3 loop: CASSFPSQETQYF. The CDR3 bases are TGTGCCAGCAGCTTTCCCAGCCAAGAGACCCAGTACTTC.

This clonotype has more than one count but fewer than ten. The chain joins TRBV12-3 or TRBV12-4 to TRBJ2-7; 12 bases line up with TRBD2. The CDR3 runs to 16 residues. V lost 5 bases and J lost 4; bases outside the gene matches: 9. CDR3: CASSPQTSGSRYEQYF. CDR3 DNA sequence: TGTGCCAGCAGTCCTCAGACTAGCGGGAGTAGGTACGAGCAGTACTTC.

The chain couples TRBV10-2 to TRBJ1-5; D gene unclear. Germline-derived CDR1 and CDR2 are WSHSY and SAAADI. This CDR3 has 14 residues. Trimming left V 2 bases short and J 0 bases short, with 5 bases between. The CDR3 spells CASSEGYSNQPQHF. The CDR3, as DNA: TGCGCCAGCAGTGAGGGGTATAGCAATCAGCCCCAGCATTTT.

Only a few counts were recorded for this clonotype. The CDR3 reads CATSDPRTSGRSDNEQFF. The CDR3 DNA reads TGTGCCACCAGTGATCCCAGGACTAGCGGGAGGAGCGACAATGAGCAGTTCTTC. The chain employs TRBV24-1 and TRBJ2-1, with 14 bases fitting TRBD2. Germline loops: CDR1 KGHDR, CDR2 SFDVKD. CDR3 size: 18 residues. The trim removed 3 bases at V and 5 bases at J, leaving 8 bases unmatched.

This clonotype was seen a handful of times. The chain combines TRBV3-1 with TRBJ2-4, with a tentative D call TRBD2 (6 bases). Trimming cost V 3 bases and J 1 base, with 16 bases left between them. Germline V gives CDR1 LGHDT, CDR2 YNNKEL (reference sequence). This CDR3 contains 17 residues. CDR3 residues: CASSQGTFKAAKNIQYF. The CDR3 nucleotides read TGTGCCAGCAGCCAGGGGACTTTTAAGGCCGCCAAAAACATTCAGTACTTC.

This chain joins TRBV5-1 and TRBJ2-7; 9 bases align to TRBD1. Germline V CDR1 and CDR2: SGHRS, YFSETQ. V was pared by 2 bases and J by 7 bases, with 7 bases of the junction left unmatched. The length of the CDR3 is 14 residues. The CDR3 sequence: CASSLSDRGREQYF. Written as DNA, the CDR3 is TGCGCCAGCAGCTTATCGGACAGGGGTAGGGAGCAGTACTTC.